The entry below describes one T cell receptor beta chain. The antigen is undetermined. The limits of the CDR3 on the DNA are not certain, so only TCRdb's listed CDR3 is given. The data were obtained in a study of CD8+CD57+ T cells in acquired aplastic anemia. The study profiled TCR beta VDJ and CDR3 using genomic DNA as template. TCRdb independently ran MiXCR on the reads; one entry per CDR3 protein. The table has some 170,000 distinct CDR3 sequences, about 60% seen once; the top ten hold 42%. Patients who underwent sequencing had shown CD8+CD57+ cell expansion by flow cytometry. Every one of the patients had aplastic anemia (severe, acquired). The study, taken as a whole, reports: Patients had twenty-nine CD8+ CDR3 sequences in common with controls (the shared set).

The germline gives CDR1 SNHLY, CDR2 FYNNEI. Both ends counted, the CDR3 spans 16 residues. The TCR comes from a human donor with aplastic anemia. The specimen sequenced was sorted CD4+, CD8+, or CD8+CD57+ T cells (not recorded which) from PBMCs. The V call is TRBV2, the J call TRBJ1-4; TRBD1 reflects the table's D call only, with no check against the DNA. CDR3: CACSAREGQMWEKLFF.